The next 18 T cell receptor beta chains were all read from a single sample in a study of breast tumors, draining lymph nodes, adjacent tissues. The lymph nodes were axillary draining lymph nodes from breast cancer patients. TCRdb reprocessed the multiplex PCR reads via MiXCR and lists one record per CDR3 protein. This sample has 200,000 or so distinct CDR3 sequences; roughly 31% occur once, and the top ten carry over 4%. The sample taken for sequencing was axillary lymph node tissue. The receptors shown here come from a female donor with breast cancer. Some clones in this sample may be carry-over from other donors' samples.

V is TRBV14 and J is TRBJ1-4, with 7 bases lining up with TRBD1. The CDR3 is 15 residues long. V shed 3 bases, J shed 7 bases, and the junction held 8 bases outside the gene matches. CDR1 SGHDN and CDR2 FVKESK come from the germline V gene. DNA for the CDR3: TGTGCCAGCAGCCAGAACAGGGGAGGGGGTGAAAAACTGTTTTTT. It codes for CASSQNRGGGEKLFF. The whole variable domain, remainder taken from reference TRBV14 and TRBJ1-4, is EAGVTQFPSHSVIEKGQTVTLRCDPISGHDNLYWYRRVMGKEIKFLLHFVKESKQDESGMPNNRFLAERTGGTYSTLKVQPAELEDSGVYFCASSQNRGGGEKLFFGSGTQLSVL.

This clonotype was observed at least ten times. V gene TRBV15 combines with J gene TRBJ2-4, with 7 bases fitting TRBD2. The V and J ends lost 1 base and 9 bases, in that order; junction bases with no gene match: 9. This CDR3 spans 15 amino acids. Germline assignment: CDR1 LNHNV and CDR2 YYDKDF (reference sequence). The CDR3 coding sequence is TGTGCCACCAGCAGAGGATTTACAGGACTAGGCATTCAGTACTTC. Translating it yields CATSRGFTGLGIQYF. Supplemented by reference TRBV15 and TRBJ2-4, the full variable domain reads DAMVIQNPRYQVTQFGKPVTLSCSQTLNHNVMYWYQQKSSQAPKLLFHYYDKDFNNEADTPDNFQSRRPNTSFCFLDIRSPGLGDTAMYLCATSRGFTGLGIQYFGAGTRLSVL.

Ten or more counts support this clonotype. The chain employs TRBV2 and TRBJ1-6, with 8 bases identical to TRBD1. V gave up 7 bases and J gave up 6 bases; unmatched junction bases: 2. Germline assignment: CDR1 SNHLY and CDR2 FYNNEI. CDR3 length: 13 residues. CDR3 residues: CASKGQANSPLHF. DNA for the CDR3: TGTGCCAGCAAGGGACAGGCTAATTCACCCCTCCACTTT.

The chain couples TRBV5-6 to TRBJ1-1; D gene unclear. Germline assignment: CDR1 SGHDT and CDR2 YYEEEE. V was cut by 2 bases and J by 1 base, with 12 bases left in between. The CDR3 is 15 residues long. As DNA, the CDR3 is TGTGCCAGCAGCTTTACGACTACCCCGAACACTGAAGCTTTCTTT. Protein: CASSFTTTPNTEAFF.

This clonotype was detected many times. The V and J genes are TRBV20-1 and TRBJ2-2; 7 bases are shared with TRBD1. V trimming: 6 bases; J trimming: 4 bases; junction bases outside the gene matches: 5. The CDR3 loop spans 13 amino acids. CDR1 DFQATT and CDR2 SNEGSKA come from the germline V gene (reference sequence). The CDR3 region has the DNA TGCAGTGCATTTGACAGGGTCACCGGGGAGCTGTTTTTT. Translating it yields CSAFDRVTGELFF.

This clonotype was detected ten times or more. The chain couples TRBV5-5 to TRBJ2-1, with 9 bases matching TRBD2. Trimming cost V 0 bases and J 7 bases; bases outside gene matches: 8. The germline CDR1 and CDR2 sequences are SGHKS and YYEKEE (reference sequence). This CDR3 is built from 16 residues. DNA of the CDR3: TGTGCCAGCAGCTTGGGACTAGCGGTGGGGCGGAATGAGCAGTTCTTC. Protein sequence: CASSLGLAVGRNEQFF.

This chain connects TRBV15 to TRBJ2-3, with D tentatively TRBD1 or TRBD2 (6 bases each). Germline CDR1 LNHNV, CDR2 YYDKDF (reference sequence). CDR3 size: 16 residues. The ends were cut back, 3 bases at V and 7 bases at J, with 20 bases in the middle. The CDR3 DNA sequence: TGTGCCACCAGCAGGTCGGGGGCTGAGTCCCGATATACGCAGTATTTT. Amino acids: CATSRSGAESRYTQYF.

This clonotype was detected many times. The chain recombines TRBV7-2 with TRBJ2-2; maybe TRBD2 (6 bases). CDR3 size: 16 residues. Germline V CDR1 and CDR2: SGHTA, FQGNSA. The V and J ends lost 5 bases and 7 bases respectively, with 20 bases between them. CDR3 residues: CASSPQSGGFGGELFF. CDR3 DNA sequence: TGTGCCAGCAGCCCCCAGAGCGGAGGGTTCGGCGGGGAGCTGTTTTTT.

This clonotype was counted at least ten times. This chain joins TRBV14 and TRBJ2-3; D is undetermined. Germline lookup yields CDR1 SGHDN and CDR2 FVKESK. V was cut by 1 base and J by 8 bases, with 4 bases left in between. CDR3 length: 11 amino acids. In DNA form, the CDR3 reads TGTGCCAGCAGCCAAGCGGGTACGCAGTATTTT. Residues: CASSQAGTQYF. Using reference TRBV14 and TRBJ2-3 for the parts outside the CDR3, the full variable domain is EAGVTQFPSHSVIEKGQTVTLRCDPISGHDNLYWYRRVMGKEIKFLLHFVKESKQDESGMPNNRFLAERTGGTYSTLKVQPAELEDSGVYFCASSQAGTQYFGPGTRLTVL.

This clonotype turned up a few times. V gene TRBV29-1 combines with J gene TRBJ2-6, with D hard to call. The germline CDR1 and CDR2 sequences are SQVTM and ANQGSEA. The length of the CDR3 is 14 residues. Trimming removed 4 bases at V and 4 bases at J, with 11 bases between. CDR3 loop: CSVVYYLGANVLTF. The CDR3 DNA reads as TGCAGCGTTGTTTACTACTTAGGGGCCAACGTCCTGACTTTC.

This clonotype was observed at least ten times. The rearrangement uses TRBV20-1 and TRBJ2-4; D not certain. The CDR3 contains 14 residues. CDR1 is DFQATT and CDR2 is SNEGSKA in the germline V gene (reference sequence). Trimming stripped 2 bases from V and 8 bases from J, with 16 bases between. CDR3 DNA sequence: TGCAGTGCTAGACCGTTCGTGGCAATAGACATTCAGTACTTC. Translating it yields CSARPFVAIDIQYF.

This chain connects TRBV7-2 to TRBJ1-2, with 8 bases that match TRBD1. Per the germline V gene, CDR1 is SGHTA and CDR2 is FQGNSA. This CDR3 comprises 13 residues. V was clipped by 6 bases and J by 4 bases; unmatched bases: 4. The CDR3 region is CASSRTGLYGYTF. The CDR3 region has the DNA TGTGCCAGCAGTAGGACAGGGCTCTATGGCTACACCTTC. The variable domain in full, with the rest retrieved from reference TRBV7-2 and TRBJ1-2, is GAGVSQSPSNKVTEKGKDVELRCDPISGHTALYWYRQSLGQGLEFLIYFQGNSAPDKSGLPSDRFSAERTGGSVSTLTIQRTQQEDSAVYLCASSRTGLYGYTFGSGTRLTVV.

Of note for this clonotype: The CDR3 ends on some other residue instead of the conserved phenylalanine or tryptophan, so this is likely a read error. This chain uses TRBV7-3 with TRBJ2-2, with D unclear. Germline-derived CDR1 and CDR2 are SGHTA and FQGTGA. V lost 1 base, J lost 1 base, and 4 bases lay in between. The CDR3 consists of 14 residues. CDR3 in amino acids: CASSLIVNTGELFP. Here the CDR3 DNA reads TGTGCCAGCAGCTTAATTGTGAACACCGGGGAGCTGTTTCCT.

At least ten counts were recorded for this clonotype. This sequence joins TRBV10-3 and TRBJ1-6; weak D call: TRBD1 (5 bases). Germline CDR1 ENHRY, CDR2 SYGVKD. Trimming stripped 6 bases from V and 6 bases from J, with 6 bases between. This CDR3 has 12 residues. In nucleotides, the CDR3 is TGTGCCATCAGCGGGGGTAATTCACCCCTCCACTTT. Its protein product is CAISGGNSPLHF.

The table lists this clonotype with many counts. V gene TRBV6-6 combines with J gene TRBJ2-5; possibly TRBD2 for D (7 bases). The V end was cut by 10 bases, the J end by 3 bases, with 15 bases between. This CDR3 region has 13 residues. CDR1 is MNHNY, CDR2 SVGAGI, per germline (reference sequence). The DNA of the CDR3 is TGTGCCACCGGGGAGGGGGGGAAAGAGACCCAGTACTTC. Residues: CATGEGGKETQYF.

The rearrangement joins TRBV29-1 to TRBJ2-3, with 9 bases identical to TRBD2. Trimming removed 5 bases from V and 9 bases from J; junction bases left unmatched: 15. The CDR3 runs 15 residues. Per the germline V gene, CDR1 is SQVTM and CDR2 is ANQGSEA. The CDR3 DNA reads TGCAGCGTTCGTAGGCTAGCGGGACCAGGGGGGACGCAGTATTTT. This sequence encodes CSVRRLAGPGGTQYF.

This clonotype was seen repeatedly, ten times or more. One end of the junction does not line up with germline, which may come from a read error. The V and J genes are TRBV7-7 and TRBJ2-2, with a possible D match to TRBD1 (6 bases). This CDR3 region has 14 residues. Germline CDR1 reads SSHAT; CDR2 reads FNYEAQ (reference sequence). The CDR3 coding sequence is TGTGCTAGCAGCTGGGACACTCACACCGGGGAGCTGTTTTTT. Translated, it gives CASSWDTHTGELFF.

The rearrangement joins TRBV7-3 to TRBJ2-5; TRBD2 aligns across 8 bases. In germline, CDR1 is SGHTA, CDR2 FQGTGA. V was clipped by 6 bases and J by 5 bases; unmatched bases: 5. The CDR3 consists of 13 residues. The CDR3 reads CASRPGGEETQYF. The DNA of the CDR3 is TGTGCCAGCAGACCCGGGGGGGAGGAGACCCAGTACTTC.